These 5 T cell receptor beta chains were all obtained from the same sample, sequenced in a study of regulatory T cells in long-lasting Graves disease. Described time point: newly diagnosed GD, antithyroid drugs for less than 3 months. Generation of the TCR library employed RNA extracted from PBMCs. In building TCR beta libraries, iRepertoire HTBI primers were used together with Arm-PCR of CDR3 regions. TCRdb reprocessed the multiplex PCR reads via MiXCR and lists one record per CDR3 protein. The data contain around 500,000 distinct CDR3 sequences, approximately 15% of them singletons. These data were also filed under a second study, of T cells in Graves' hyperthyroidism and ophthalmopathy.

The sample in question was peripheral blood mononuclear cells (PBMCs), obtained at new diagnosis, from a patient treated with antithyroid drugs. The source is a man aged 30 to 45 with Graves disease.

Ten or more counts support this clonotype. V is TRBV29-1 and J is TRBJ2-3; D uncertain. The V end lost 7 bases, the J end lost 2 bases, and 19 bases lay between the germline ends. Germline V gene data show CDR1 as SQVTM and CDR2 as ANQGSEA. This CDR3 has 15 residues. The CDR3 bases are TGCAGCGGAGCCTACTCTGGTCCCTTCACAGATACGCAGTATTTT. Translating gives CSGAYSGPFTDTQYF.

This clonotype was detected only a few times. V usage is TRBV20-1 and J usage is TRBJ2-5; 8 bases align to TRBD2. The V gene end was trimmed by 6 bases and the J gene end by 5 bases; junction bases not matched to a gene: 5. This CDR3 contains 12 residues. Germline V gene data show CDR1 as DFQATT and CDR2 as SNEGSKA (reference sequence). CDR3 protein: CSASGSAETQYF. The CDR3 DNA reads as TGCAGTGCCAGCGGGAGTGCCGAGACCCAGTACTTC.

This clonotype was observed many times. The rearrangement joins TRBV3-1 to TRBJ1-4; D is unclear. The germline CDR1 and CDR2 sequences are LGHDT and YNNKEL (reference sequence). The CDR3 runs 12 residues. V was shortened by 4 bases and J by 5 bases, with 5 bases between the two germline ends. The CDR3 here is CASSPSNEKLFF. Written as DNA, the CDR3 is TGTGCCAGCAGCCCCTCCAATGAAAAACTGTTTTTT.

Points on this clonotype: With only one base between it and a far larger clone, this is likely a read error. V and J are TRBV6-2 or TRBV6-3 and TRBJ2-7; TRBD2 is a possible D gene (6 bases). The CDR3 totals 14 residues. Per germline, CDR1 MNHEY and CDR2 SVGEGT. The CDR3 reads CASKMGGNSYGQYF. DNA for the CDR3: TGTGCCAGCAAAATGGGGGGAAACTCCTACGGGCAGTACTTC.

The chain employs TRBV11-2 and TRBJ2-7, with 14 nucleotides matching TRBD2. CDR1 and CDR2 (germline): SGHAT, FQNNGV. The junction had 9 bases not matched to a gene; V was cut back by 6 bases and J by 5 bases. This CDR3 has 16 residues. CDR3 nucleotides: TGTGCCAGCAGTCAGGGACTAGCGGGAGAGGATGACGAGCAGTACTTC. Translated, it gives CASSQGLAGEDDEQYF.